This T cell receptor (beta chain) was captured in a study of beta chain features in type 1 diabetes. Overall study results and limits: Moderate yet significant TCRB CDR3 shortening was seen in Type 1 diabetes patients in all four CD4+ subsets. PCR, the amplification step, might favor shorter templates, equally in patients and controls.

This clone has just a few counts. The antigen is unknown. Reverse transcription of all isolated RNA meant that expressed TCRB transcripts were sequenced. This table comes from immunoSEQ multiplex PCR, and its TCRdb copy is limited to in-frame clones, with some not included. This sample yields 300,000 to 400,000 clones, of which roughly 14% are seen a single time; about 0.016% belongs to the top ten. Sequenced input: naive CD4+ T cells from blood. This TCR came from a young woman with type 1 diabetes.

CDR3 bases: TGTGCCAGCAGCTTAAGGGGCAGGGAACACACCGGGGAGCTGTTTTTT. Protein sequence: CASSLRGREHTGELFF. The rearrangement joins TRBV11-3 to TRBJ2-2; possible D gene TRBD1, 5 bases. V lost 2 bases to trimming and J lost 3 bases, with 13 bases between them. From germline, CDR1 is SGHNT and CDR2 YENEEA. This CDR3 has 16 amino acids.